Shown below are 20 T cell receptor beta chains from a single sample sequenced in a study of T cells expressing NK-cell markers. Reanalyzing the 5' RACE reads, TCRdb keeps one entry per CDR3 protein, without DNA. The table lists roughly 430,000 distinct CDR3 sequences, with 6% to 9.5% in the top ten. The source material was blood T cells: a sorted CD56 or NKG2C T cell subset, CD4+ or CD8+ T cells, or bulk PBMC T cells (not recorded which). The receptors shown here come from a woman between 18 and 75 years old in good health.

This rearrangement joins TRBV12-3 or TRBV12-4 to TRBJ1-1; the TRBD1 assignment by TCRdb is unverifiable without DNA. The CDR3 spans 17 residues. CDR3 protein: CASSFYWSGELNTEAFF.

CDR3: CASSPTSGPSYNEQFF. The rearrangement joins TRBV7-3 to TRBJ2-1; as DNA is missing, the TRBD2 call by TCRdb cannot be tested. There are 16 residues in the CDR3. The germline V gene has CDR1 SGHTA and CDR2 FQGTGA.

The genes are TRBV7-2 and TRBJ2-5; TCRdb designates TRBD2, a call that cannot be tested without DNA. The CDR3 sequence is 15 residues long. The germline V gene encodes CDR1 SGHTA and CDR2 FQGNSA. The CDR3 loop reads CASGGTSGPQGTQYF.

This chain links TRBV6-1 with TRBJ2-1; the TRBD1 assignment by TCRdb is unverifiable without DNA. The CDR3 extends over 17 amino acids. CDR1 and CDR2 from the germline V gene are MNHNS and SASEGT. CDR3 region: CASSQYPGTYSYNEQFF.

The V call is TRBV5-6, the J call TRBJ2-2; the TCRdb call, TRBD1, lacks DNA for checking. The V gene's germline CDR1 is SGHDT and CDR2 YYEEEE. CDR3 length equals 16 residues. The CDR3 reads CASSVIGTGGNEELFF.

V gene TRBV20-1 combines with J gene TRBJ1-1; absent DNA, TCRdb's TRBD1 call cannot be checked. The CDR3 has 11 residues. In germline, CDR1 is DFQATT, CDR2 SNEGSKA (reference sequence). The CDR3 protein is CSAPARAEAFF.

The V and J genes are TRBV5-1 and TRBJ2-1; TCRdb gives TRBD2 as the D gene, but with no DNA this cannot be confirmed. Germline V gives CDR1 SGHRS, CDR2 YFSETQ. CDR3 length: 16 amino acids. The CDR3 sequence is CASSPTTSGGANEQFF.

The J gene is TRBJ2-1, the V gene TRBV19; TCRdb names TRBD2, which stays unverified in the absence of DNA. Germline V lookup: CDR1 LNHDA, CDR2 SQIVND (reference sequence). The CDR3 runs to 15 residues. CDR3 sequence: CASTRLAGAYNEQFF.

This chain connects TRBV25-1 to TRBJ1-6; TCRdb picks TRBD1, but there is no DNA to check that call. Germline V gene sequence: CDR1 MGHDK, CDR2 SYGVNS. The CDR3 covers 14 residues. The CDR3 sequence: CASSGARQGSPLHF.

V usage is TRBV6-1 and J usage is TRBJ1-2; TCRdb reports TRBD1, a call that lacks DNA to check it against. The CDR3 contains 13 residues. Germline assignment: CDR1 MNHNS and CDR2 SASEGT. The CDR3 spells CASRHLQGQGYTF.

CDR3 sequence: CASAWDRQDTQYF. The chain employs TRBV28 and TRBJ2-3; TCRdb's D call of TRBD1 is untestable without DNA. Germline V gene data show CDR1 as MDHEN and CDR2 as SYDVKM. This CDR3 region has 13 residues. Together with reference TRBV28 and TRBJ2-3, the CDR3 gives the full variable domain: DVKVTQSSRYLVKRTGEKVFLECVQDMDHENMFWYRQDPGLGLRLIYFSYDVKMKEKGDIPEGYSVSREKKERFSLILESASTNQTSMYLCASAWDRQDTQYFGPGTRLTVL.

This chain uses TRBV7-9 with TRBJ2-1. The CDR3 totals 14 residues. The germline CDR1 and CDR2 sequences are SEHNR and FQNEAQ (reference sequence). The CDR3 sequence: CASSGLVVTNEQFF.

The chain recombines TRBV5-1 with TRBJ2-1; the D gene TCRdb calls, TRBD2, cannot be checked with no DNA. The CDR3 runs to 14 residues. Germline-derived CDR1 and CDR2 are SGHRS and YFSETQ. The CDR3 loop reads CATQLAESYNEQFF.

This chain links TRBV7-9 with TRBJ1-1; TCRdb reports TRBD1, a call that lacks DNA to check it against. Germline V CDR1 and CDR2: SEHNR, FQNEAQ (reference sequence). The CDR3 runs 13 residues. CDR3 sequence reads: CASSLPLRGGAFF.

The V call is TRBV27, the J call TRBJ1-6; TCRdb's D call, TRBD1, is unchecked because there is no DNA. Germline-derived CDR1 and CDR2 are MNHEY and SMNVEV (reference sequence). The CDR3 totals 16 residues. The CDR3 sequence: CASNSNRASENSPLHF.

The CDR3 sequence: CASSTLEGRVDTQYF. This chain uses TRBV19 with TRBJ2-3; TCRdb's D gene call, TRBD2, goes unchecked for lack of DNA. This CDR3 comprises 15 residues. Germline values: CDR1 LNHDA, CDR2 SQIVND (reference sequence).

This chain uses TRBV6-5 with TRBJ2-2; TCRdb returns TRBD1, unconfirmable since there is no DNA. Germline CDR1 is MNHEY and CDR2 is SVGAGI. The CDR3 sequence is 16 residues long. The CDR3 is CASSYSRVRSTGELFF.

The rearrangement uses TRBV6-1 and TRBJ2-5; TCRdb reports TRBD1, a call that lacks DNA to check it against. The CDR3 runs 14 residues. Germline values: CDR1 MNHNS, CDR2 SASEGT. CDR3 in amino acids: CASSPLGGQETQYF.

The chain employs TRBV29-1 and TRBJ1-2; there is no DNA to check the TCRdb D call of TRBD1. This CDR3 region has 13 residues. Germline CDR1 and CDR2: SQVTM and ANQGSEA. CDR3 sequence: CSVDFRQDYGYTF.

The chain couples TRBV28 to TRBJ2-1; TCRdb reports TRBD2, a call that lacks DNA to check it against. The CDR3 loop spans 14 amino acids. Germline-derived CDR1 and CDR2 are MDHEN and SYDVKM. The CDR3 loop is CASSLGLDNNEQFF.